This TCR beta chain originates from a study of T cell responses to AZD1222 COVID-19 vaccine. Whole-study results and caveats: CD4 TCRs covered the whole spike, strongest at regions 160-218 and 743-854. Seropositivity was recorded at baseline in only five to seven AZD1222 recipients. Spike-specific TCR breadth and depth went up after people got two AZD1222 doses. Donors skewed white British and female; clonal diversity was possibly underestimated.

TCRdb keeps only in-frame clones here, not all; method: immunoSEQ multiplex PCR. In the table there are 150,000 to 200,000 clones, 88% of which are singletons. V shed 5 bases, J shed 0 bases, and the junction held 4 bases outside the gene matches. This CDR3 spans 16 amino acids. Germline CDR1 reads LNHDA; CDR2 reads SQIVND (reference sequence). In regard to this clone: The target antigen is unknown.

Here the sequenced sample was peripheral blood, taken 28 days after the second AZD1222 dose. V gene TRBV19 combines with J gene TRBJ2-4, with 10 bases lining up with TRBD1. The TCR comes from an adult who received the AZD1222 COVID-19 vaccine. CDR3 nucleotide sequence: TGTGCCAGTAGTCTACGGACAGGGGGAGCCAAAAACATTCAGTACTTC. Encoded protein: CASSLRTGGAKNIQYF.